This is a list of T cell receptor beta chains from one sample in a study of blood T cell repertoires in COVID-19. The protocol was immunoSEQ multiplex PCR, while the TCRdb copy is restricted to in-frame clones and leaves out a portion. This table has about 170,000 clones, more than 75% appearing once. Sequences were obtained from peripheral blood. The receptors derive from a man aged 18 to 29 with COVID-19, enrolled during active disease. Each CDR3 is given with its conserved first and last residue. The D gene is left open where the match is weak. Size is omitted from some rows. Given values are once, few, many or a class for expanded clones.

V gene	J gene	clone size	D gene	CDR3 protein	CDR3 DNA
TRBV6-2/TRBV6-3	TRBJ1-2	-	TRBD1	CASRRDRDYGYTF	TGTGCCAGCCGCCGGGACAGGGACTATGGCTACACCTTC
TRBV5-1	TRBJ2-1	-	TRBD2	CASRLTSGVYNEQFF	TGCGCCAGCAGGTTAACTAGCGGAGTATACAATGAGCAGTTCTTC
TRBV7-2	TRBJ2-2	-	-	CANVAENTGELFF	TGTGCCAATGTAGCGGAGAACACCGGGGAGCTGTTTTTT
TRBV5-6	TRBJ1-5	once	-	CASFLQGTREEHF	TGTGCCAGCTTTCTCCAGGGGACCCGAGAGGAGCATTTT
TRBV27	TRBJ1-1	once	-	CASSFLSRRSEAFF	TGTGCCAGCAGTTTCTTATCCCGGAGGTCTGAAGCTTTCTTT
TRBV18	TRBJ1-2	-	-	CASSTDTGSNYGYTF	TGTGCCAGCTCAACCGACACAGGATCTAACTATGGCTACACCTTC
TRBV6-2/TRBV6-3	TRBJ2-1	-	-	CASSYYTGYNEQFF	TGTGCCAGCAGTTACTATACCGGTTACAATGAGCAGTTCTTC
TRBV6-6	TRBJ1-5	-	-	CATRIIAASNQPQHF	TGTGCCACCCGGATTATAGCGGCGAGCAATCAGCCCCAGCATTTT
TRBV11-2	TRBJ2-3	-	-	CASSFDLRRPDTQYF	TGTGCCAGCAGCTTTGATCTACGCCGCCCAGATACGCAGTATTTT
TRBV19	TRBJ1-5	-	TRBD1	CASRTGGGSNQPQHF	TGTGCCAGTAGAACAGGGGGCGGGAGCAATCAGCCCCAGCATTTT
TRBV7-2	TRBJ1-2	-	TRBD1	CASSLAPIRDREAYGYTF	TGTGCCAGCAGCTTAGCGCCGATCCGGGACAGGGAGGCCTATGGCTACACCTTC
TRBV28	TRBJ2-1	once	TRBD2	CASSLLAGSEQFF	TGTGCCAGCAGTCTGTTAGCGGGATCTGAGCAGTTCTTC
TRBV6-2/TRBV6-3	TRBJ2-2	few	TRBD2	CASSASLAGAGELFF	TGTGCCAGCAGTGCTAGTCTAGCGGGAGCCGGGGAGCTGTTTTTT
TRBV4-3	TRBJ2-7	-	TRBD1	CASSQAEGQGAYEQYF	TGCGCCAGCAGCCAAGCCGAGGGACAGGGCGCCTACGAGCAGTACTTC
TRBV11-2	TRBJ2-7	-	-	CASSLDRSAYEQYF	TGTGCCAGCAGCTTAGATCGGTCGGCCTACGAGCAGTACTTC
TRBV11-2	TRBJ2-7	few	-	CASSQLRVPYEQYF	TGTGCCAGCAGTCAACTGAGGGTCCCGTACGAGCAGTACTTC
TRBV5-1	TRBJ2-7	once	TRBD2	CASSFGLEESEQYF	TGCGCCAGCAGCTTTGGACTAGAGGAGAGCGAGCAGTACTTC
TRBV21-1	TRBJ1-4	-	-	CASSNTLSLGWLLDNEKLLF	TGTGCCAGCAGCAACACCCTCTCTTTGGGCTGGTTGTTGGATAATGAAAAACTGCTTTTT
TRBV6-1	TRBJ2-2	-	TRBD1	CASSEGQGDPGELFF	TGTGCCAGCAGTGAGGGACAGGGAGACCCCGGGGAGCTGTTTTTT
TRBV7-2	TRBJ1-5	few	-	CASSWTVIGQPQHF	TGTGCCAGCAGCTGGACTGTGATCGGACAGCCCCAGCATTTT
TRBV19	TRBJ1-5	-	-	CASSIQGRAPDYQPQHF	TGTGCCAGTAGTATTCAAGGACGGGCTCCGGACTATCAGCCCCAGCATTTT
TRBV19	TRBJ2-1	-	-	CASSIDLGAGHNEQFF	TGTGCCAGTAGTATAGATCTTGGGGCAGGGCACAATGAGCAGTTCTTC
TRBV3-1/TRBV3-2	TRBJ1-5	-	-	CASSQGGAPQHF	TGTGCCAGCAGCCAAGGGGGAGCGCCCCAGCATTTT
TRBV30	TRBJ1-5	-	TRBD1	CAWSTGTGVQPQHF	TGTGCCTGGAGTACCGGGACAGGGGTTCAGCCCCAGCATTTT
TRBV6-5	TRBJ2-7	once	TRBD2	CASSYSKAGGYEQYF	TGTGCCAGCAGTTACTCGAAAGCGGGAGGGTACGAGCAGTACTTC